A selection of T cell receptor beta chains follows, all from one sample in a study of read filtering for tumor transcriptome and immune sequencing. One entry per CDR3 protein results from TCRdb running MiXCR on the reads. This sample yields around 35,000 distinct CDR3 sequences, of which approximately 14% are seen a single time; roughly 35% belongs to the top ten. The sample was a population of CD138-negative cells sorted from bone marrow. The receptors shown here come from a donor at least 40 years old with multiple myeloma. The CDR3 runs from the conserved cysteine through the conserved F or W. Each record gives: J gene, CDR3 length, clone size, V gene, D gene, CDR3 DNA, CDR3 protein. The D gene is left open where the match is weak. Part of the rows lack a size; the others show once, few, many or a class for expanded clones.

J: TRBJ2-1; length: 16; size: medium-sized; V: TRBV15; D: NA; DNA: TGTGCCACCAGCAGAGGCAGGGGGGGGGGATTGAATGAGCAGTTCTTC; CDR3: CATSRGRGGGLNEQFF
J: TRBJ2-4; length: 19; size: once; V: TRBV25-1; D: TRBD2; DNA: TGTGCCAGCAGTGTGGGGGGGACTAGCGAAGTAATAGCCAAAAACATTCAGTACTTC; CDR3: CASSVGGTSEVIAKNIQYF
J: TRBJ1-5; length: 16; size: many; V: TRBV6-2/TRBV6-3; D: TRBD1; DNA: TGTGCCAGCAGCCGAGCCGGGACCCAGGGGGGTCAGCCCCAGCATTTT; CDR3: CASSRAGTQGGQPQHF
J: TRBJ1-1; length: 14; size: many; V: TRBV11-2; D: TRBD1; DNA: TGTGCCAGCAGCTTAGATAGCACAGGGGGAGAAGCTTTCTTT; CDR3: CASSLDSTGGEAFF
J: TRBJ2-5; length: 13; size: many; V: TRBV7-7; D: NA; DNA: TGTGCTAGCAGCCCGGGACAAAGGGAGACCCAGTACTTC; CDR3: CASSPGQRETQYF
J: TRBJ2-1; length: 16; size: many; V: TRBV20-1; D: NA; DNA: TGCAGTGCTAGAACCCAGGGGGGAAGCTCCTACAATGAGCAGTTCTTC; CDR3: CSARTQGGSSYNEQFF
J: TRBJ2-1; length: 18; size: many; V: TRBV19; D: TRBD2; DNA: TGTGCCAGTAGTACCTTATCCCCACTAGCGGGAGGGCCTAGTGAGCAGTTCTTC; CDR3: CASSTLSPLAGGPSEQFF
J: TRBJ2-1; length: 15; size: few; V: TRBV20-1; D: TRBD2; DNA: TGCAGTGCTACCCCAGCGGGAGACTCCTACAATGGGCAGTTCTTC; CDR3: CSATPAGDSYNGQFF
J: TRBJ2-2; length: 16; size: many; V: TRBV9; D: TRBD2; DNA: TGTGCCGGCAGCGTAGCGGACGGGAGGGCCATCGGGGAGCTGTTTTTT; CDR3: CAGSVADGRAIGELFF
J: TRBJ2-7; length: 14; size: many; V: TRBV28; D: NA; DNA: TGTGCCAGCAGTTTCGGGGCCAGGGTCGACGAGCAGTACTTC; CDR3: CASSFGARVDEQYF
J: TRBJ2-7; length: 13; size: many; V: TRBV20-1; D: TRBD2; DNA: TGCAGTGCCGCGGGACTAGCGGGAGGGGAGCAGTACTTC; CDR3: CSAAGLAGGEQYF
J: TRBJ1-4; length: 16; size: many; V: TRBV6-1; D: NA; DNA: TGTGCCAGCAGATCTCTTCCTCGGGGTGGTAATGAAAAACTGTTTTTT; CDR3: CASRSLPRGGNEKLFF
J: TRBJ2-7; length: 16; size: many; V: TRBV20-1; D: TRBD2; DNA: TGCAGTGCTAGAGCACACAGGCTAGCGGCCTCCTACGAGCAGTACTTC; CDR3: CSARAHRLAASYEQYF
J: TRBJ1-1; length: 14; size: many; V: TRBV5-4; D: NA; DNA: TGTGCCAGCAGCTTGGCCGACCCGATAACTGAAGCTTTCTTT; CDR3: CASSLADPITEAFF
J: TRBJ1-1; length: 13; size: NA; V: TRBV9; D: NA; DNA: TGTGCCAGCAGCGTAACGGGCTGGGCTGAAGCTTTCTTT; CDR3: CASSVTGWAEAFF
J: TRBJ2-2; length: 16; size: many; V: TRBV4-1; D: NA; DNA: TGCGCCAGCAGCCAAGAAGGGTTTAACTGGGGCGGGGAGCTGTTTTTT; CDR3: CASSQEGFNWGGELFF
J: TRBJ2-2; length: 14; size: many; V: TRBV3-1; D: NA; DNA: TGTGCCAGCAGCCAAGATGCTAACACCGGGGAGCTGTTTTTT; CDR3: CASSQDANTGELFF
J: TRBJ2-3; length: 17; size: NA; V: TRBV28; D: NA; DNA: TGTGCCAGCAGTTTGATAGACTTGCCGCGGGGCACAGATACGCAGTATTTT; CDR3: CASSLIDLPRGTDTQYF
J: TRBJ2-1; length: 15; size: many; V: TRBV23-1; D: TRBD2; DNA: TGCGCCAGCACAAAGACTAGCAGAGCTTACAATGAGCAGTTCTTC; CDR3: CASTKTSRAYNEQFF
J: TRBJ2-7; length: 14; size: many; V: TRBV20-1; D: NA; DNA: TGCAGTGCCCCGATTCTGGGCGGCTACTACGAGCAGTACTTC; CDR3: CSAPILGGYYEQYF
J: TRBJ2-3; length: 12; size: many; V: TRBV6-6; D: NA; DNA: TGTGCCAGTCGGCAGGGCACAGATACGCAGTATTTT; CDR3: CASRQGTDTQYF
J: TRBJ1-6; length: 14; size: many; V: TRBV4-3; D: NA; DNA: TGCGCCAGCAGCCAAGATATGGGGAATTCACCCCTCCACTTT; CDR3: CASSQDMGNSPLHF
J: TRBJ2-7; length: 15; size: NA; V: TRBV28; D: NA; DNA: TGTGCCAGCAGTTTCTCCCGGGGAGGTAACTACGAGCAGTACTTC; CDR3: CASSFSRGGNYEQYF
J: TRBJ2-7; length: 15; size: many; V: TRBV20-1; D: NA; DNA: TGCAGTGCTAGCCCCTCGGACCAAACGGGTCTGAAGCAGTACTTC; CDR3: CSASPSDQTGLKQYF
J: TRBJ2-2; length: 15; size: many; V: TRBV4-1; D: NA; DNA: TGCGCCAGCAGCCAAGATCTATCGCGGTACCGGGAGCTGTTTTTT; CDR3: CASSQDLSRYRELFF
J: TRBJ2-1; length: 11; size: medium-sized; V: TRBV20-1; D: NA; DNA: TGCAGTGCTAGAGGAGGCCATGAGCAGTTCTTC; CDR3: CSARGGHEQFF
J: TRBJ2-1; length: 18; size: NA; V: TRBV5-1; D: NA; DNA: TGCGCCAGCAGCTACGGGACTCTTCGTAGGAATGGCGACAATGAGCAATTCTTC; CDR3: CASSYGTLRRNGDNEQFF